The rows below give T cell receptor beta chains drawn from one sample of a study of response to subunit inactivated influenza vaccine. Each CDR3 protein is one row after TCRdb ran MiXCR on the RT-PCR reads. The data show 650,000 to 800,000 distinct CDR3 sequences, about 14% seen once. The source was PBMCs from blood, collected 14 to 15 days before vaccination. The receptors come from a man aged 45-65 years who received an inactivated influenza vaccine. The CDR3 runs from the conserved cysteine through the conserved F or W. Each record gives: clone size, D gene, J gene, V gene, CDR3 DNA, CDR3 protein. The D gene is left open where the match is weak. The size of a clone is reported for some rows only, either as once, few or many, or as a class for expanded clones.

many	.	TRBJ2-6	TRBV5-1	TGCGCCAGCAGCTTGGGGAGCTCTGGGGCCAACGTCCTGACTTTC	CASSLGSSGANVLTF
.	.	TRBJ2-3	TRBV7-2	TGTGCCAGTAACCGGACGCCTTACCAGACGCAGTATTTT	CASNRTPYQTQYF
.	TRBD2	TRBJ2-1	TRBV4-3	TGCGCCAGCAGCCAAGATACGAGACTAGCAGGGAATGAGCAGTTCTTC	CASSQDTRLAGNEQFF
.	.	TRBJ1-4	TRBV29-1	TGCAGCGTCCGAGACAGCCTTAATGAAAAACTGTTTTTT	CSVRDSLNEKLFF
.	.	TRBJ1-2	TRBV4-3	TGCGCCAGCAGCGACCCACAGGGAGGGGGGGTCTATGGCTACACCTTC	CASSDPQGGGVYGYTF
few	.	TRBJ1-3	TRBV2	TGTGCCAGCAGTGAGCTAACTGCACGCGGACCGCGCTCTGGAAACACCATATATTTT	CASSELTARGPRSGNTIYF
few	.	TRBJ2-7	TRBV12-3/TRBV12-4	TGTGCCAGCAGCAAACTAAGTGGCGAGCAGTACTTC	CASSKLSGEQYF
.	.	TRBJ1-2	TRBV18	TGTGCCAGCTCACCGGAGACAACCTATGGCTACACCTTC	CASSPETTYGYTF
few	TRBD2	TRBJ2-1	TRBV7-6	TGTGCCAGCAGCACCAGACTAGCGGGAGGTCATAATGAGCAGTTCTTC	CASSTRLAGGHNEQFF
.	.	TRBJ2-4	TRBV5-1	TGCGCCAGCAGCCGGGACACCGGAAACATTCAGTACTTC	CASSRDTGNIQYF
few	.	TRBJ2-5	TRBV5-1	TGCGCCAGCAGCCAAGTTTGGTCTGTTGTGGAGACCCAGTACTTC	CASSQVWSVVETQYF
.	TRBD1	TRBJ2-3	TRBV9	TGTGCCAGCAGCGTAGCAACCGGGACAGGGGTTTCCACAGATACGCAGTATTTT	CASSVATGTGVSTDTQYF
few	TRBD1	TRBJ2-7	TRBV6-1	TGTGCCAGCAGTGTCGCCGGGACAGGCGAGCAGTACTTC	CASSVAGTGEQYF
many	.	TRBJ1-4	TRBV2	TGTGCCAGCAGGGTGGGGTCGGCAACTAATGAAAAACTGTTTTTT	CASRVGSATNEKLFF
.	.	TRBJ2-3	TRBV5-1	TGCGCCAGCAGCTTGGGGGGCCGGGGGAACACAGATACGCAGTATTTT	CASSLGGRGNTDTQYF
.	TRBD2	TRBJ2-1	TRBV4-1	TGCGCCAGCAGCAAGGGACTAGCGGGGGGGCAGTACAATGAGCAGATCTTC	CASSKGLAGGQYNEQIF
many	.	TRBJ2-1	TRBV12-3/TRBV12-4	TGTGCCAGCAGTCCTAGTCGGGCGGGGCCCTCCTACAATGAGCAGTTCTTC	CASSPSRAGPSYNEQFF
.	TRBD2	TRBJ2-1	TRBV20-1	TGCAGTGCTCTTCCTCCTCTACTAGCGGGAGCCGTGGATGAGCAGTTCTTC	CSALPPLLAGAVDEQFF
.	.	TRBJ1-5	TRBV20-1	TGCAGTGCTAGGGGAGGAGGGCCCGGGCAGCCCCAGCATTTT	CSARGGGPGQPQHF
.	TRBD2	TRBJ2-3	TRBV5-1	TGCGCCAGCACCCGTGGTAGCGGGGGTCCAGATACGCAGTATTTT	CASTRGSGGPDTQYF
.	.	TRBJ2-5	TRBV7-9	TGTGCCAGCAGCCGCGGGGTGGGGTTGCAAGAGACCCAGTACTTC	CASSRGVGLQETQYF
.	TRBD2	TRBJ2-5	TRBV20-1	TGCAGTGCTAGACCTAGCGGGAGTCCCGGGGAGACCCAGTACTTC	CSARPSGSPGETQYF
.	.	TRBJ2-1	TRBV7-9	TGTGCCAGCAGCTTAGAGGACAGAAAGTTCTTC	CASSLEDRKFF
many	.	TRBJ2-2	TRBV2	TGTGCCAGCAGTAATGGAGGCGGGGAGCTGTTTTTT	CASSNGGGELFF
.	TRBD2	TRBJ2-3	TRBV4-3	TGCGCCAGCAGCCAAGATTCCACTAGCGGGAGGGCCGCAGATACGCAGTATTTT	CASSQDSTSGRAADTQYF
few	TRBD2	TRBJ2-7	TRBV29-1	TGCAGCGTTGACGTGGGAGGGTTTGCTAACGAGCAGTACTTC	CSVDVGGFANEQYF
.	TRBD1	TRBJ2-1	TRBV7-2	TGTGCCAGCAGATTGGACAGGGGAACGTACAATGAGCAGTTCTTC	CASRLDRGTYNEQFF
few	TRBD2	TRBJ2-3	TRBV27	TGTGCCAGCAGTTTATCCCCGGCTAGCGGTATGCCTGGTGATACGCAGTATTTT	CASSLSPASGMPGDTQYF
few	.	TRBJ1-2	TRBV6-1	TGTGCCAGCAGTGAAAGACAGGACTATGGCTACACCTTC	CASSERQDYGYTF
.	.	TRBJ2-7	TRBV23-1	TGCGCCAGCAGTCATTCACAAAACAGGGTGGCCTCCTACGAGCAGTACTTC	CASSHSQNRVASYEQYF
few	.	TRBJ2-3	TRBV29-1	TGCAGCGTTGCACCCGACGGAATAGATACGCAGTATTTT	CSVAPDGIDTQYF
few	.	TRBJ2-7	TRBV28	TGTGCCAGCAGAACAACCGGGACATCCTACGAGCAGTACTTC	CASRTTGTSYEQYF
.	TRBD2	TRBJ2-1	TRBV20-1	TGCAGTGCTAGAGTGGTAGCGGGAGGTGAGCAGTTCTTC	CSARVVAGGEQFF
.	.	TRBJ2-3	TRBV6-2/TRBV6-3	TGTGCCAGCAGCATGGCCCCAGATACGCAGTATTTT	CASSMAPDTQYF
.	TRBD2	TRBJ2-1	TRBV6-2/TRBV6-3	TGTGCCAGCACCCAGGAGGGACTAGCATCCAATGAGCAGTTCTTC	CASTQEGLASNEQFF
.	.	TRBJ2-1	TRBV27	TGTGCCAGCAGTTCACCCCGGGACCCCCATGAGCAGTTCTTC	CASSSPRDPHEQFF
many	.	TRBJ2-1	TRBV28	TGTGCCAGCAGTTTATCCTACCTCTCCCCCCCCAATGAGCAGTTCTTC	CASSLSYLSPPNEQFF
.	.	TRBJ2-1	TRBV9	TGTGCCAGCAGCGCCGTCCCGAGGGGGTCCTACAATGAGCAGTTCTTC	CASSAVPRGSYNEQFF
many	.	TRBJ2-7	TRBV19	TGTGCCAGTAGTGTCTCCGACAGTCTATTCTACGAGCAGTACTTC	CASSVSDSLFYEQYF
once	.	TRBJ2-3	TRBV20-1	TGCAGTGCTAGTTCCCTGGGGGGGACAGCATCAGATACGCAGTATTTT	CSASSLGGTASDTQYF
many	.	TRBJ1-2	TRBV4-3	TGCGCCAGCAGCCAAGATCACTTAAGAGGGGCGCCCGGCTACACCTTC	CASSQDHLRGAPGYTF